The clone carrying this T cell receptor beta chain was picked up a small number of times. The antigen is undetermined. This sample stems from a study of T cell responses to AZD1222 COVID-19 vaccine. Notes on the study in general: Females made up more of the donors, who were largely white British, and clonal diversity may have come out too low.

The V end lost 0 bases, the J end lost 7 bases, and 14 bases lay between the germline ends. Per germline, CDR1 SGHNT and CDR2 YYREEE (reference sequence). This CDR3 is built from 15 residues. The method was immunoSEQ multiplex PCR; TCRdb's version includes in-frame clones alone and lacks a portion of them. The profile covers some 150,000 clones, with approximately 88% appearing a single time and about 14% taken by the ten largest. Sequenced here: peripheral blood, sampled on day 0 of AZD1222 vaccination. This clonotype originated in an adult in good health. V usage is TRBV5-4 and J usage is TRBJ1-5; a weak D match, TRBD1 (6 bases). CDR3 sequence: CASSLGGGEGQPQHF. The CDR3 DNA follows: TGTGCCAGCAGCTTGGGCGGGGGCGAGGGGCAGCCCCAGCATTTT.